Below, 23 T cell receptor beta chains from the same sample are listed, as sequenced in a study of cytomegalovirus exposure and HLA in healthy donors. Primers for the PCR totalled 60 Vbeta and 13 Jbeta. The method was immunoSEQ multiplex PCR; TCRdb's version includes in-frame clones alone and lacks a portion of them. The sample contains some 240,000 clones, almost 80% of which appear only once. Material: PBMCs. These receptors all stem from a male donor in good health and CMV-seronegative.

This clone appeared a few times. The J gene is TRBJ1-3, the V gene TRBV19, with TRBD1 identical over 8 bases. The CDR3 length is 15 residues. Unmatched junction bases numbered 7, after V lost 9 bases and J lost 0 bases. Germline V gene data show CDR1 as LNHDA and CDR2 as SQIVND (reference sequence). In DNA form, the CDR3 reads TGTGCCAGCCAGTTCACAGGGGGCTCTGGAAACACCATATATTTT. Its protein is CASQFTGGSGNTIYF.

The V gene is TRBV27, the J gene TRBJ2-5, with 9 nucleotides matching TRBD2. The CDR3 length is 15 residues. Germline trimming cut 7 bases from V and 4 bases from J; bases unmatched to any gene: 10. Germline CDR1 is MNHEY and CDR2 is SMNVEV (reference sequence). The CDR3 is CASTPGVAGVETQYF. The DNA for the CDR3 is TGTGCCAGCACCCCCGGGGTAGCGGGAGTAGAGACCCAGTACTTC.

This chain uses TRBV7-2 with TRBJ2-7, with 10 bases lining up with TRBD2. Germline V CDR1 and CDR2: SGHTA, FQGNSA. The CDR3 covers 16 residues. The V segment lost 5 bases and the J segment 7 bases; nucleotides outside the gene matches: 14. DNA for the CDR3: TGTGCCAGCAGCCATAGAGCGGGAGGGCCTTATTGGGAGCAGTACTTC. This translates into CASSHRAGGPYWEQYF.

Here the CDR3 DNA reads TGTGCCAGTAGTATTACCCTCGAGGCTGTCTCCTACGAGCAGTACTTC. The encoded protein is CASSITLEAVSYEQYF. This chain links TRBV19 with TRBJ2-7; D is unclear. CDR3 length equals 16 residues. The V gene's germline CDR1 is LNHDA and CDR2 SQIVND (reference sequence). The V end lost 3 bases, the J end lost 0 bases, and 15 bases lay between the germline ends.

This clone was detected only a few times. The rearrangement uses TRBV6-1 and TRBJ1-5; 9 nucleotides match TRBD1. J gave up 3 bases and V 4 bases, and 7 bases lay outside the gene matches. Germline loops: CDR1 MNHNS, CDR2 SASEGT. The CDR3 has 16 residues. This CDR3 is CASSAAGTGNNQPQHF. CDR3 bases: TGTGCCAGCAGTGCAGCCGGGACAGGGAACAATCAGCCCCAGCATTTT.

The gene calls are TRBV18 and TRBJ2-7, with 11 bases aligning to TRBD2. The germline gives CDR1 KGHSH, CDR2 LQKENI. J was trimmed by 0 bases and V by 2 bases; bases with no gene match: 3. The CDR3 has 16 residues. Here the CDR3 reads CASSPGLAGISYEQYF. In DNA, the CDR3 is TGTGCCAGCTCACCAGGACTAGCGGGTATCTCCTACGAGCAGTACTTC. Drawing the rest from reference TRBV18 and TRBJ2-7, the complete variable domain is NAGVMQNPRHLVRRRGQEARLRCSPMKGHSHVYWYRQLPEEGLKFMVYLQKENIIDESGMPKERFSAEFPKEGPSILRIQQVVRGDSAAYFCASSPGLAGISYEQYFGPGTRLTVT.

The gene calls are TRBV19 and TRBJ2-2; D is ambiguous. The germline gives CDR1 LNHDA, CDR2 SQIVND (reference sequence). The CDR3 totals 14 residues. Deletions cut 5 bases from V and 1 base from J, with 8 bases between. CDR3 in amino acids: CASSRVRNTGELFF. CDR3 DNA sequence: TGTGCCAGTAGTCGGGTACGGAACACCGGGGAGCTGTTTTTT.

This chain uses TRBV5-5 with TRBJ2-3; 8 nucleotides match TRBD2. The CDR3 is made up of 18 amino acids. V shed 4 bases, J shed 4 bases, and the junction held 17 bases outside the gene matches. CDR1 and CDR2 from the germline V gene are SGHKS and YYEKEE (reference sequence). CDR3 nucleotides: TGTGCCAGCAGCGGGGGATCTCTTGGGACTAGGAGACCAGATACGCAGTATTTT. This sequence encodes CASSGGSLGTRRPDTQYF. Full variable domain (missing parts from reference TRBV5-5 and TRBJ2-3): DAGVTQSPTHLIKTRGQQVTLRCSPISGHKSVSWYQQVLGQGPQFIFQYYEKEERGRGNFPDRFSARQFPNYSSELNVNALLLGDSALYLCASSGGSLGTRRPDTQYFGPGTRLTVL.

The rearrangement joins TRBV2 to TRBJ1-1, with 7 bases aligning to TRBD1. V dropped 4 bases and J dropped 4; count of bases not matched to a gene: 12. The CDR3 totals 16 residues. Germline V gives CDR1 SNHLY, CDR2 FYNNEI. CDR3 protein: CASSVEGATVGTEAFF. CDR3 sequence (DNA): TGTGCCAGCAGTGTCGAGGGGGCGACAGTCGGCACTGAAGCTTTCTTT. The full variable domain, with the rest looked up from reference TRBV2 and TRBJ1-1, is EPEVTQTPSHQVTQMGQEVILRCVPISNHLYFYWYRQILGQKVEFLVSFYNNEISEKSEIFDDQFSVERPDGSNFTLKIRSTKLEDSAMYFCASSVEGATVGTEAFFGQGTRLTVV.

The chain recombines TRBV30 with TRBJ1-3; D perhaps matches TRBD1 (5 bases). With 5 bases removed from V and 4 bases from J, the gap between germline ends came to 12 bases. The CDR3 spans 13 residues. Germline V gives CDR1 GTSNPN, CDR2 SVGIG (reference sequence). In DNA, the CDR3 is TGTGCCTGGGGGGGGACGGTCGGAAACACCATATATTTT. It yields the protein CAWGGTVGNTIYF.

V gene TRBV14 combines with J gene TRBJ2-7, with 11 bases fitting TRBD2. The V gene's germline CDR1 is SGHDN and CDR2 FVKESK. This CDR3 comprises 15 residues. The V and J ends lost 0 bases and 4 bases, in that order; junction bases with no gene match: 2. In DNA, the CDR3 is TGTGCCAGCAGCCAAGAACTAGCGGGAGTTTACGAGCAGTACTTC. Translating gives CASSQELAGVYEQYF.

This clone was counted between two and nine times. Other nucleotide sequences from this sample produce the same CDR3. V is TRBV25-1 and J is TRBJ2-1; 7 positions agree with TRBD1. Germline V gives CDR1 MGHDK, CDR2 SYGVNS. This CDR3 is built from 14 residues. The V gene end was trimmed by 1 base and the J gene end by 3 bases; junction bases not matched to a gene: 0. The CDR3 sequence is CASSESGGYNEQFF. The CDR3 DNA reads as TGTGCCAGCAGTGAATCAGGGGGCTACAATGAGCAGTTCTTC.

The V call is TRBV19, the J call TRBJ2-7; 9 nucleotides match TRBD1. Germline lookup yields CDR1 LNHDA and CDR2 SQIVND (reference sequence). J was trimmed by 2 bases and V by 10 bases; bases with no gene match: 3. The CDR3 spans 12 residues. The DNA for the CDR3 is TGTGCCACTCGGACAGGGGCCTACGAGCAGTACTTC. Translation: CATRTGAYEQYF. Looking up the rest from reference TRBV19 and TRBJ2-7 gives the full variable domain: DGGITQSPKYLFRKEGQNVTLSCEQNLNHDAMYWYRQDPGQGLRLIYYSQIVNDFQKGDIAEGYSVSREKKESFPLTVTSAQKNPTAFYLCATRTGAYEQYFGPGTRLTVT.

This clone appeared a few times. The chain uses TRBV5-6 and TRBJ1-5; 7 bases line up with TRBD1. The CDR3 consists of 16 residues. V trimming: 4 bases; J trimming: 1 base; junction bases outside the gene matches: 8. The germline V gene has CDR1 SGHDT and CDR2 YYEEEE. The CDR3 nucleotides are TGTGCCAGCAGCACCCTGACAGGGTCGAGCAATCAGCCCCAGCATTTT. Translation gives CASSTLTGSSNQPQHF.

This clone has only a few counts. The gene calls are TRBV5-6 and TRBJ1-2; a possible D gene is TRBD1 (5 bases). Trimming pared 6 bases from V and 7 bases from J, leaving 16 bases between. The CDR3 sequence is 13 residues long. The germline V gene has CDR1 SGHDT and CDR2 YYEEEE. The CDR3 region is CASTLERGPGYTF. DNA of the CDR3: TGTGCCAGCACCCTAGAGCGGGGACCTGGCTACACCTTC.

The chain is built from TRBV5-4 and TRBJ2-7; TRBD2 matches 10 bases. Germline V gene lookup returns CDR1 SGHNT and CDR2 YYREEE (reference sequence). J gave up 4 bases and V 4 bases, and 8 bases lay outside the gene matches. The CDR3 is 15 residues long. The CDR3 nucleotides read TGTGCCAGCAGCCCAGGACTAGCGGAGTCATACGAGCAGTACTTC. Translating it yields CASSPGLAESYEQYF.

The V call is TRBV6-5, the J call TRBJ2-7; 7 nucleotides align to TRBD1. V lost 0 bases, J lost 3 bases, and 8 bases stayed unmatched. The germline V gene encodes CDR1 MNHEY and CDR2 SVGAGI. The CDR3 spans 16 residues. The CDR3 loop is CASSYSGTVLHYEQYF. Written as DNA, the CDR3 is TGTGCCAGCAGTTACTCTGGGACAGTCCTACACTACGAGCAGTACTTC.

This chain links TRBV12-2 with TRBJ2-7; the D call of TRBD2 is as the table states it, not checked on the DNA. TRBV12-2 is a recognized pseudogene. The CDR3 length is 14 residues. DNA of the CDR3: TGTGCAAGTCGCCCCCGCGGGTGGGAGTTCGAGCAGTACTTC. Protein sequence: CASRPRGWEFEQYF.

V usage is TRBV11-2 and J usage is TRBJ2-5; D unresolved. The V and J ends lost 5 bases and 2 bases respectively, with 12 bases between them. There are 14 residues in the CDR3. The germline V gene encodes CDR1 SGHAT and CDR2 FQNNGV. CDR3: CASSPTDGQETQYF. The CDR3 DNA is TGTGCCAGCAGCCCGACCGACGGGCAAGAGACCCAGTACTTC.

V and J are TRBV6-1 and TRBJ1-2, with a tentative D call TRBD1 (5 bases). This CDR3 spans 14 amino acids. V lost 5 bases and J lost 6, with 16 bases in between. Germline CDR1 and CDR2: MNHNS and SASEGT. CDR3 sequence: CASSLYRQYHGYTF. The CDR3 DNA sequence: TGTGCCAGCAGTTTATACAGGCAATACCATGGCTACACCTTC.

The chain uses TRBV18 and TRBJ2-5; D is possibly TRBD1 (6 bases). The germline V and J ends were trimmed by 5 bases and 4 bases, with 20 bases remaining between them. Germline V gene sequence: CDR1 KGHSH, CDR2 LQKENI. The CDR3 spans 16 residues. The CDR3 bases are TGTGCCAGCTCAATAACGACAGGATCCTATGGAGAGACCCAGTACTTC. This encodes CASSITTGSYGETQYF.

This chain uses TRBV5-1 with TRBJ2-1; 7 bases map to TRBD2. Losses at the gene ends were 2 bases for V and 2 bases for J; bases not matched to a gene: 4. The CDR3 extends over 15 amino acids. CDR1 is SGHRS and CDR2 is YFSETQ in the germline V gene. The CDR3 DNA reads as TGCGCCAGCAGCTTCGGCGGGAGCGCCTACAATGAGCAGTTCTTC. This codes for CASSFGGSAYNEQFF.

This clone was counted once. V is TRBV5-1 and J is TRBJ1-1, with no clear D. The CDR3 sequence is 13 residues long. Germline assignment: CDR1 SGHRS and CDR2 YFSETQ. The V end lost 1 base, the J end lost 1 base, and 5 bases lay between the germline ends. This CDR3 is CASSLRENTEAFF. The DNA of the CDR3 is TGCGCCAGCAGCTTGCGGGAGAACACTGAAGCTTTCTTT.